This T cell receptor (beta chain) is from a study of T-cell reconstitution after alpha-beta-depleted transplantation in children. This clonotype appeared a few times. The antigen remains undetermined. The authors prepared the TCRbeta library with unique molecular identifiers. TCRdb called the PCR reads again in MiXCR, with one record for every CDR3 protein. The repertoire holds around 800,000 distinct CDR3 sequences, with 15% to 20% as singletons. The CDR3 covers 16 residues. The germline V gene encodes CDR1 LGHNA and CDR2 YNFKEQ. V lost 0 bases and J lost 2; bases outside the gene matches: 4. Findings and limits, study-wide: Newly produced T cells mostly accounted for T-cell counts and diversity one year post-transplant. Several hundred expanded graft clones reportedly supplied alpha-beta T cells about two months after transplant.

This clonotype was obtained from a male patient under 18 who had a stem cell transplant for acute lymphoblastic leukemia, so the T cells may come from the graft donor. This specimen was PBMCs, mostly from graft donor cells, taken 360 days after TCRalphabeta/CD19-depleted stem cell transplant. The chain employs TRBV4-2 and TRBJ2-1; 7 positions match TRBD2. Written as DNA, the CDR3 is TGTGCCAGCAGCCAAGATCGCCGGGAGGCCTACAATGAGCAGTTCTTC. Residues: CASSQDRREAYNEQFF.